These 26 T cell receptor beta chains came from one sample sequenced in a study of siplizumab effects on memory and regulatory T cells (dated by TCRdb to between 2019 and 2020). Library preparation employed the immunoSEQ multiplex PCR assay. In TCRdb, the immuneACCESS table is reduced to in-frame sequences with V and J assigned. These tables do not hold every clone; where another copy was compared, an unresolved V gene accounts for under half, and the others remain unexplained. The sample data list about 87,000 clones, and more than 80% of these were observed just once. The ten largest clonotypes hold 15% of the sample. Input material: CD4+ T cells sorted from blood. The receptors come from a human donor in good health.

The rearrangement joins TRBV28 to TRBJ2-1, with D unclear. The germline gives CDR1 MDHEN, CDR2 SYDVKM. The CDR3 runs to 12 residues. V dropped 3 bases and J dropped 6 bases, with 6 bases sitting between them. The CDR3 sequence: CASSLGSNEQFF. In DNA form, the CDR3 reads TGTGCCAGCAGTTTGGGTAGCAATGAGCAGTTCTTC.

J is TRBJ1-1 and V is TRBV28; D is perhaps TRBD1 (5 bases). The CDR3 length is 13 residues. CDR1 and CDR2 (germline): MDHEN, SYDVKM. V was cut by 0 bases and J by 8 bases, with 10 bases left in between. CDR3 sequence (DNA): TGTGCCAGCAGTTTATGGGGCGACAGAGAAGCTTTCTTT. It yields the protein CASSLWGDREAFF.

This CDR3 is CASSKSPASGSSYNEQFF. For the CDR3, the DNA is TGTGCCAGCAGCAAAAGCCCCGCTAGCGGGAGCTCCTACAATGAGCAGTTCTTC. The V gene is TRBV11-2, the J gene TRBJ2-1, with 10 bases that match TRBD2. The germline V gene encodes CDR1 SGHAT and CDR2 FQNNGV. The CDR3 extends over 18 amino acids. Trimming took 5 bases from V and 0 from J; bases not matched to a gene: 10.

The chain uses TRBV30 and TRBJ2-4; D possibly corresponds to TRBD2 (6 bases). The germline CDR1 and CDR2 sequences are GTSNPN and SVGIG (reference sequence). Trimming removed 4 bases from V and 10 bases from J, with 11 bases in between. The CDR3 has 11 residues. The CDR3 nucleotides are TGTGCCTGGACCCGGAGGGATATTCAGTACTTC. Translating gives CAWTRRDIQYF.

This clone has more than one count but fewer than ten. The CDR3 here is CASRAAGVGVGELFF. For the CDR3, the DNA is TGTGCCAGCAGAGCAGCGGGAGTCGGGGTCGGGGAGCTGTTTTTT. V gene TRBV9 combines with J gene TRBJ2-2; 8 bases agree with TRBD2. Germline CDR1 reads SGDLS; CDR2 reads YYNGEE. V gave up 5 bases and J gave up 7 bases; unmatched junction bases: 10. The CDR3 covers 15 residues. Drawing the rest from reference TRBV9 and TRBJ2-2, the complete variable domain is DSGVTQTPKHLITATGQRVTLRCSPRSGDLSVYWYQQSLDQGLQFLIQYYNGEERAKGNILERFSAQQFPDLHSELNLSSLELGDSALYFCASRAAGVGVGELFFGEGSRLTVL.

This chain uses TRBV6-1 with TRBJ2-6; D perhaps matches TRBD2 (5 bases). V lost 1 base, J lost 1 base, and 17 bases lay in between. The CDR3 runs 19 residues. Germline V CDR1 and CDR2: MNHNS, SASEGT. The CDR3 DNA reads TGTGCCAGCAGTGAAGGGGAGACTCCCCTGCTTTCTGGGGCCAACGTCCTGACTTTC. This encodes CASSEGETPLLSGANVLTF.

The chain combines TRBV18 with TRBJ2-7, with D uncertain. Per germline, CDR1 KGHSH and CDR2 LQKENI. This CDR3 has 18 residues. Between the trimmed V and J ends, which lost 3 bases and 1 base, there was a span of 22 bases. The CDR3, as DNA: TGTGCCAGCTCACCGAGTAATCCCGGTCTGGTGGTGTCCTACGAGCAGTACTTC. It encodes CASSPSNPGLVVSYEQYF.

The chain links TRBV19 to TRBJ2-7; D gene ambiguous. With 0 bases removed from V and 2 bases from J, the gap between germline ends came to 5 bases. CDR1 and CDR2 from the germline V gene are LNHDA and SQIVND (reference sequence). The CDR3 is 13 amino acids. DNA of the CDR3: TGTGCCAGTAGTATAGATGGCGCCTACGAGCAGTACTTC. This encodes CASSIDGAYEQYF.

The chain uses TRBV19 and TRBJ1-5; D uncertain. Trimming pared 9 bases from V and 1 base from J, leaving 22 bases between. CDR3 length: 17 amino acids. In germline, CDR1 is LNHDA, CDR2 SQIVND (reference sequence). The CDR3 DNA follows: TGTGCCAGGCATAGGGAAGTGGCGTGGGTAAGCAATCAGCCCCAGCATTTT. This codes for CARHREVAWVSNQPQHF. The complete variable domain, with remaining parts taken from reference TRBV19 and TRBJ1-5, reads DGGITQSPKYLFRKEGQNVTLSCEQNLNHDAMYWYRQDPGQGLRLIYYSQIVNDFQKGDIAEGYSVSREKKESFPLTVTSAQKNPTAFYLCARHREVAWVSNQPQHFGDGTRLSIL.

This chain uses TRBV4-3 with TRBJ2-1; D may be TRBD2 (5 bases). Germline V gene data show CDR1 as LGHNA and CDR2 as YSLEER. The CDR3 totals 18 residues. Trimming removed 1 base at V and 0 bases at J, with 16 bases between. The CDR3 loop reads CASSQVSKRSSSYNEQFF. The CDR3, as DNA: TGCGCCAGCAGCCAAGTGTCCAAGCGGTCGAGCTCCTACAATGAGCAGTTCTTC.

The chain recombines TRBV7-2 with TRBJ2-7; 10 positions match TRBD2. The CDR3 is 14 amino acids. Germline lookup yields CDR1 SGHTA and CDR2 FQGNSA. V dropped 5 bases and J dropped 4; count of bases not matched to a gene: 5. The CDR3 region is CASSARTSGYEQYF. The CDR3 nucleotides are TGTGCCAGCAGCGCCCGGACTAGCGGTTACGAGCAGTACTTC.

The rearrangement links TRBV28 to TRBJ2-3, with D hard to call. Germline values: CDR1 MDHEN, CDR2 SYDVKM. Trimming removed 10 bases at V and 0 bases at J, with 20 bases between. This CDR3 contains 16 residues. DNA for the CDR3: TGTGCCACCAAGGGCTCGGGTGGGAAAAGCACAGATACGCAGTATTTT. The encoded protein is CATKGSGGKSTDTQYF.

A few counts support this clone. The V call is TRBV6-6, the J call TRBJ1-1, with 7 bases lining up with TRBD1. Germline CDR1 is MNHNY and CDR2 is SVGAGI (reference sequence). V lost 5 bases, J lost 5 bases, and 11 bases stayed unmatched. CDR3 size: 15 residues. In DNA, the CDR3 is TGTGCCAGCAGTGGGCGACAGGGAGGTAGGACTGAAGCTTTCTTT. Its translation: CASSGRQGGRTEAFF.

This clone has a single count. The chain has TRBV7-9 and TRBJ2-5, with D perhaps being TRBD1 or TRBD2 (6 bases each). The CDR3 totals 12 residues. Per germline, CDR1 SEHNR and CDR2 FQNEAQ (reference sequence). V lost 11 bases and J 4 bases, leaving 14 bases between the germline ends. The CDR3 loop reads CALKGGGETQYF. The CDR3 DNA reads TGTGCCCTAAAGGGGGGCGGAGAGACCCAGTACTTC.

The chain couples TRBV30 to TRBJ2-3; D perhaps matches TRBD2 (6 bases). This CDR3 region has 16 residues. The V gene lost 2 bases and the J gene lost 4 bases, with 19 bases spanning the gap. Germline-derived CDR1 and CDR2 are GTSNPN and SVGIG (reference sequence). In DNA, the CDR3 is TGTGCCTGGAGTTCCACACTGGTGGGAGGCGCAGATACGCAGTATTTT. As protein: CAWSSTLVGGADTQYF.

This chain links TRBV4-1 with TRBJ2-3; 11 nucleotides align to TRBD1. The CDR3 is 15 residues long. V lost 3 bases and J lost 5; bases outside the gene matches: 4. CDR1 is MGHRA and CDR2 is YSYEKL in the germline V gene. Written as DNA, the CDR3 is TGCGCCAGCAGCCACCCCGGGACAGGGGGAGATACGCAGTATTTT. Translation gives CASSHPGTGGDTQYF.

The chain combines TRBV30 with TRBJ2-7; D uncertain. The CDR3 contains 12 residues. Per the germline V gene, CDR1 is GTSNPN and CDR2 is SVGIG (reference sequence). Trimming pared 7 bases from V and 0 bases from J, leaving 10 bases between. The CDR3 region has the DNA TGTGCCTCCATGGAAAGCTCCTACGAGCAGTACTTC. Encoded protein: CASMESSYEQYF.

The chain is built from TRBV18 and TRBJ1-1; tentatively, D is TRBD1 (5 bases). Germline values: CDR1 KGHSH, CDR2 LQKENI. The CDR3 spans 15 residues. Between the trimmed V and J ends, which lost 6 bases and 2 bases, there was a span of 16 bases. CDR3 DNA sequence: TGTGCCAGCTCTCGAACAGGTACCTCCAACACTGAAGCTTTCTTT. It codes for CASSRTGTSNTEAFF. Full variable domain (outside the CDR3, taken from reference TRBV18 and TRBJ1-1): NAGVMQNPRHLVRRRGQEARLRCSPMKGHSHVYWYRQLPEEGLKFMVYLQKENIIDESGMPKERFSAEFPKEGPSILRIQQVVRGDSAAYFCASSRTGTSNTEAFFGQGTRLTVV.

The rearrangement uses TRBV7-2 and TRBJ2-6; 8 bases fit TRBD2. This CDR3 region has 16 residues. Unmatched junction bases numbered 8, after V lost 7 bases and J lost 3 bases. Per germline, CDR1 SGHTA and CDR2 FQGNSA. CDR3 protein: CASTPPGGVGANVLTF. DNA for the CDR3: TGTGCCAGCACACCCCCCGGGGGGGTTGGGGCCAACGTCCTGACTTTC.

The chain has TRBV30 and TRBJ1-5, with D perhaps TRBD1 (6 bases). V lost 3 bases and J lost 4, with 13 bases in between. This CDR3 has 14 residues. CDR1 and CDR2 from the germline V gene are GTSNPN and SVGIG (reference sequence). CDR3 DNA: TGTGCCTGGAGGGGGGGGGCCGATAATCAGCCCCAGCATTTT. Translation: CAWRGGADNQPQHF.

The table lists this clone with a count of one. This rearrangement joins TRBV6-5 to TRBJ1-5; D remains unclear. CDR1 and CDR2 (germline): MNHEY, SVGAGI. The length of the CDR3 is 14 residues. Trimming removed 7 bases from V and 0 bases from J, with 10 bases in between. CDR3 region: CASTETHSNQPQHF. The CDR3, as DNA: TGTGCCAGCACCGAGACCCATAGCAATCAGCCCCAGCATTTT.

CDR3 sequence reads: CASSQGTGTGEKLFF. The CDR3 region has the DNA TGCGCCAGCAGCCAAGGGACAGGGACGGGTGAAAAACTGTTTTTT. This chain links TRBV4-1 with TRBJ1-4, with 8 nucleotides matching TRBD1. The germline V gene has CDR1 MGHRA and CDR2 YSYEKL. With 1 base clipped from V and 7 bases from J, the junction kept 5 bases outside the gene matches. The CDR3 consists of 15 residues.

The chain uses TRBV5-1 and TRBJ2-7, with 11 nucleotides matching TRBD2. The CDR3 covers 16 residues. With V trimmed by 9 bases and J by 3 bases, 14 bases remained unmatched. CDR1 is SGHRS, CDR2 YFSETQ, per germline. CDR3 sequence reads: CANLLAGVSFDYEQYF. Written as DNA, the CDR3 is TGCGCCAACCTACTAGCGGGAGTGTCCTTTGACTACGAGCAGTACTTC.

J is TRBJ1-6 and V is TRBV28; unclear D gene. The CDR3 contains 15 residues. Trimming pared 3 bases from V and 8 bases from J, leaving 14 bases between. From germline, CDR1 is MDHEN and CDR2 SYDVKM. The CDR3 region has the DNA TGTGCCAGCAGTTTCGGCAGGTTAAAGGATTCACCCCTCCACTTT. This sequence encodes CASSFGRLKDSPLHF.

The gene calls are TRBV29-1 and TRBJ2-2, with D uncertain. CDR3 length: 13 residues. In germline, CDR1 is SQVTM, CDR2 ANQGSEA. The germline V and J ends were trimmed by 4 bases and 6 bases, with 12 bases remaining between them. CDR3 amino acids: CSVAGQHAGELFF. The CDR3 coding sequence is TGCAGCGTTGCTGGGCAGCACGCCGGGGAGCTGTTTTTT.

The CDR3 is CASSPAGLISGANVLTF. DNA of the CDR3: TGTGCCAGCTCACCCGCAGGACTTATCTCTGGGGCCAACGTCCTGACTTTC. This chain joins TRBV18 and TRBJ2-6, with D possibly TRBD2 on 5 matching bases. Germline CDR1 KGHSH, CDR2 LQKENI. This CDR3 spans 17 amino acids. The V end was cut by 3 bases, the J end by 0 bases, with 12 bases between.